This TCR beta chain was captured in a study of cytomegalovirus exposure and HLA in healthy donors. Whole-study context: Drawn from HLA-typed donors, about 82 million unique TCRs were held in an early data release.

In this sample, this clone turned up a few times. Amplification used 60 Vbeta primers and 13 Jbeta primers. Authors' analysis steps: Unique TCR beta chains totaled some 80 million in a later count, with roughly 10 million of them shared. The protocol was immunoSEQ multiplex PCR, while the TCRdb copy is restricted to in-frame clones and leaves out a portion. V and J calls and clone size follow that table, whereas D and trimming were derived from the DNA. This sample has over 100,000 clones, with 50% to 65% found just once. Trimming took off 5 bases at V and 0 bases at J, with 9 bases between the two ends. Germline values: CDR1 SGHKS, CDR2 YYEKEE (reference sequence). The CDR3 sequence is 15 residues long.

V and J are TRBV5-5 and TRBJ2-6; D gene uncertain. The clonotype was recovered from a man aged 35 to 55 in good health and CMV-seropositive. Sequenced sample: PBMCs. The CDR3 loop is CASSPRSSGANVLTF. The DNA for the CDR3 is TGTGCCAGCAGTCCCAGGTCCTCTGGGGCCAACGTCCTGACTTTC.